The rows below give T cell receptor beta chains drawn from one sample of a study of blood T cell repertoires in COVID-19. The protocol was immunoSEQ multiplex PCR, while the TCRdb copy is restricted to in-frame clones and leaves out a portion. The table shows approximately 89,000 clones, with roughly 84% occurring only once. Sequences were obtained from peripheral blood. These receptors were obtained from a woman aged 70 to 79 with acute or convalescent COVID-19. Both conserved end residues are part of each CDR3. A D gene is named only where the DNA matches it firmly. Where a row states a size, it is once, few, many or the class of an expanded clone; other rows omit it.

abundance	v_gene	d_gene	j_gene	CDR3aa	CDR3nt
-	TRBV14	-	TRBJ2-1	CASSQETTGLSYNEQFF	TGTGCCAGCAGCCAAGAGACGACGGGGTTGTCCTACAATGAGCAGTTCTTC
-	TRBV27	-	TRBJ2-1	CASRQGLGAYNEQFF	TGTGCCAGCAGGCAGGGACTGGGAGCCTACAATGAGCAGTTCTTC
-	TRBV18	TRBD1	TRBJ1-4	CASSPSTGGAATNEKLFF	TGTGCCAGCTCACCTTCGACAGGGGGCGCGGCTACTAATGAAAAACTGTTTTTT
-	TRBV7-2	-	TRBJ1-5	CASSRPGVHQPQHF	TGTGCCAGCAGCCGGCCGGGAGTTCATCAGCCCCAGCATTTT
-	TRBV4-1	-	TRBJ2-1	CASSQPITGTVSNEQFF	TGCGCCAGCAGCCAACCAATTACAGGAACCGTGAGCAATGAGCAGTTCTTC
-	TRBV7-9	TRBD2	TRBJ2-1	CASSLGLAGGGEQFF	TGTGCCAGCAGCTTAGGGCTAGCGGGAGGGGGCGAGCAGTTCTTC
-	TRBV11-3	TRBD1	TRBJ1-1	CASSTDRDTEAFF	TGTGCCAGCAGCACGGACAGGGACACTGAAGCTTTCTTT
-	TRBV12-5	-	TRBJ2-2	CASGLGQSTGELFF	TGTGCTAGTGGTTTGGGACAGAGCACCGGGGAGCTGTTTTTT
-	TRBV11-3	TRBD1	TRBJ2-5	CASSSWYSRTGEETQYF	TGTGCCAGCAGCTCGTGGTACTCAAGGACAGGCGAAGAGACCCAGTACTTC
-	TRBV19	TRBD1	TRBJ1-6	CASSHPAGQGPYSPLHF	TGTGCCAGTAGCCACCCCGCGGGACAGGGCCCTTATTCACCCCTCCACTTT
-	TRBV5-4	TRBD1	TRBJ2-5	CASSLNRGETQYF	TGTGCCAGCAGCTTGAACAGGGGGGAGACCCAGTACTTC
-	TRBV27	-	TRBJ1-5	CASRPGVMGNQPQHF	TGTGCCAGCAGGCCAGGGGTAATGGGCAATCAGCCCCAGCATTTT
-	TRBV28	-	TRBJ2-2	CASTSGETNTGELFF	TGTGCCAGCACGTCGGGAGAGACGAACACCGGGGAGCTGTTTTTT
-	TRBV6-1	-	TRBJ1-2	CASSDDPTVLGYTF	TGTGCCAGCAGTGATGATCCGACAGTCCTAGGCTACACCTTC
-	TRBV6-6	TRBD1	TRBJ1-5	CASRDREGDQPQHF	TGTGCCAGCAGGGACAGGGAAGGAGATCAGCCCCAGCATTTT
-	TRBV19	-	TRBJ1-1	CASSYSPSRGGTEAFF	TGTGCCAGTAGTTATAGCCCCTCCCGAGGGGGTACTGAAGCTTTCTTT
-	TRBV19	-	TRBJ2-1	CASSARGEESDEQFF	TGTGCCAGTAGTGCCAGGGGGGAGGAGAGCGATGAGCAGTTCTTC
-	TRBV28	-	TRBJ1-1	CASSLYPGAGNTEAFF	TGTGCCAGCAGTTTATACCCAGGGGCTGGGAACACTGAAGCTTTCTTT
-	TRBV6-4	TRBD2	TRBJ2-6	CASSTGTIRSGANVLTF	TGTGCCAGCAGTACCGGGACTATACGCTCTGGGGCCAACGTCCTGACTTTC
-	TRBV19	-	TRBJ1-4	CASSITGRVAGEKLFF	TGTGCCAGTAGTATAACCGGGAGAGTGGCGGGTGAAAAACTGTTTTTT
once	TRBV6-6	-	TRBJ2-5	CASSYVRAETQYF	TGTGCCAGCAGTTACGTTCGCGCAGAGACCCAGTACTTC
-	TRBV28	-	TRBJ2-1	CASTLGFQGSYNEQFF	TGTGCCAGCACCCTCGGCTTCCAGGGGAGCTACAATGAGCAGTTCTTC
-	TRBV27	TRBD2	TRBJ2-5	CASSFSAGGYQETQYF	TGTGCCAGCAGTTTCTCTGCGGGAGGGTACCAAGAGACCCAGTACTTC
-	TRBV6-2/TRBV6-3	TRBD1	TRBJ1-6	CASSPRTGLGSYNSPLHF	TGTGCCAGCAGCCCTCGGACAGGGTTAGGCTCCTATAATTCACCCCTCCACTTT
-	TRBV7-6	-	TRBJ2-2	CASRAMGRATGTGELFF	TGTGCCAGTCGCGCTATGGGAAGGGCTACAGGCACCGGGGAGCTGTTTTTT
-	TRBV10-1	TRBD2	TRBJ2-3	CASSESSLAGGDTQYF	TGCGCCAGCAGTGAGTCGTCACTAGCGGGAGGAGATACGCAGTATTTT
-	TRBV5-1	-	TRBJ1-2	CASSADRNRINGYTF	TGCGCCAGCAGCGCTGACAGGAACCGGATTAACGGCTACACCTTC
once	TRBV19	-	TRBJ1-6	CASTSGAIGNSPLHF	TGTGCCAGTACCTCAGGGGCGATTGGGAATTCACCCCTCCACTTT
-	TRBV9	TRBD1	TRBJ1-1	CASSAGTDIEAFF	TGTGCCAGCAGCGCCGGGACAGACATTGAAGCTTTCTTT
once	TRBV4-1	TRBD2	TRBJ2-1	CASSNLAGGDNEQFF	TGCGCCAGCAGCAACCTAGCGGGAGGGGACAATGAGCAGTTCTTC
-	TRBV3-1/TRBV3-2	TRBD2	TRBJ2-3	CASGLAGDHDTQYF	TGTGCCAGCGGGCTAGCGGGGGACCATGATACGCAGTATTTT
-	TRBV24-1	-	TRBJ2-2	CATSDLGRSGELFF	TGTGCCACCAGTGATTTGGGGAGATCCGGGGAGCTGTTTTTT
-	TRBV19	TRBD1	TRBJ1-2	CASSPGTGGAYGYTF	TGTGCCAGCTCCCCCGGGACAGGGGGCGCTTATGGCTACACCTTC
-	TRBV18	TRBD1	TRBJ2-2	CASSPRTGGDTGELFF	TGTGCCAGCTCACCCCGGACAGGGGGTGACACCGGGGAGCTGTTTTTT
-	TRBV5-4	-	TRBJ2-1	CASSLVQSDYNEQFF	TGTGCCAGCAGCTTGGTACAGTCTGACTACAATGAGCAGTTCTTC
-	TRBV18	-	TRBJ1-3	CASSPSTSGNTIYF	TGTGCCAGCTCACCAAGCACTTCTGGAAACACCATATATTTT
-	TRBV6-5	-	TRBJ1-2	CASSLTEKYGYTF	TGTGCCAGCAGCTTGACAGAGAAATATGGCTACACCTTC
-	TRBV7-2	-	TRBJ1-1	CASSFTVDRNTEAFF	TGTGCCAGCAGCTTCACTGTTGACAGGAACACTGAAGCTTTCTTT
-	TRBV10-3	TRBD2	TRBJ2-2	CATSGGSGGHFGELFF	TGTGCCACCTCCGGGGGGTCGGGGGGGCACTTCGGGGAGCTGTTTTTT
few	TRBV12-3/TRBV12-4	TRBD2	TRBJ2-1	CASSLGGNEQFF	TGTGCCAGCAGTTTGGGGGGGAATGAGCAGTTCTTC
-	TRBV10-3	TRBD1	TRBJ1-5	CAISELGQGALPQHF	TGTGCCATCAGTGAGCTGGGGCAGGGGGCCTTGCCCCAGCATTTT
few	TRBV2	-	TRBJ2-6	CASRLTPASGANVLTF	TGTGCCAGCAGATTGACACCAGCCTCTGGGGCCAACGTCCTGACTTTC
-	TRBV5-1	TRBD1	TRBJ1-2	CASSPGQAYYYGYTF	TGCGCCAGCAGCCCCGGACAGGCTTACTACTATGGCTACACCTTC
few	TRBV21-1	-	TRBJ2-5	CASSKPQGQVIQETQYF	TGTGCCAGCAGCAAACCTCAGGGACAGGTAATCCAAGAGACCCAGTACTTC
-	TRBV5-6	TRBD2	TRBJ2-5	CASSDTGGRARYF	TGTGCCAGCAGCGACACGGGCGGGAGGGCCAGGTACTTC
-	TRBV6-6	TRBD1	TRBJ1-1	CASSWDRVSTEAFF	TGTGCCAGCAGTTGGGACAGAGTTTCGACTGAAGCTTTCTTT
-	TRBV5-6	TRBD1	TRBJ1-4	CASRLTGTGNEKLFF	TGTGCCAGCAGATTAACCGGGACAGGGAATGAAAAACTGTTTTTT
-	TRBV4-1	-	TRBJ1-1	CASSPPQGSAEAFF	TGCGCCAGCAGCCCACCACAGGGATCAGCTGAAGCTTTCTTT
-	TRBV18	TRBD1	TRBJ2-1	CASSPPGGGYNEQFF	TGTGCCAGCTCACCCCCAGGGGGTGGGTACAATGAGCAGTTCTTC
-	TRBV12-3/TRBV12-4	-	TRBJ2-2	CASSPRVAGELFF	TGTGCCAGCAGTCCCAGGGTTGCCGGGGAGCTGTTTTTT
-	TRBV11-3	-	TRBJ1-1	CASSSGVNTEAFF	TGTGCCAGCAGCTCGGGGGTGAACACTGAAGCTTTCTTT
-	TRBV5-1	TRBD1	TRBJ1-1	CASSLGQGMNTEAFF	TGCGCCAGCAGCTTAGGACAGGGAATGAACACTGAAGCTTTCTTT
few	TRBV5-4	-	TRBJ2-5	CASSPELDRKETQYF	TGTGCCAGCAGCCCTGAACTGGACAGAAAAGAGACCCAGTACTTC
-	TRBV7-9	TRBD2	TRBJ2-1	CASSPPTSGSYNEQFF	TGTGCCAGCAGCCCACCGACTAGCGGATCTTACAATGAGCAGTTCTTC
-	TRBV9	-	TRBJ1-1	CASSVLRGLRAEAFF	TGTGCCAGCAGCGTCCTCCGGGGACTTCGGGCTGAAGCTTTCTTT